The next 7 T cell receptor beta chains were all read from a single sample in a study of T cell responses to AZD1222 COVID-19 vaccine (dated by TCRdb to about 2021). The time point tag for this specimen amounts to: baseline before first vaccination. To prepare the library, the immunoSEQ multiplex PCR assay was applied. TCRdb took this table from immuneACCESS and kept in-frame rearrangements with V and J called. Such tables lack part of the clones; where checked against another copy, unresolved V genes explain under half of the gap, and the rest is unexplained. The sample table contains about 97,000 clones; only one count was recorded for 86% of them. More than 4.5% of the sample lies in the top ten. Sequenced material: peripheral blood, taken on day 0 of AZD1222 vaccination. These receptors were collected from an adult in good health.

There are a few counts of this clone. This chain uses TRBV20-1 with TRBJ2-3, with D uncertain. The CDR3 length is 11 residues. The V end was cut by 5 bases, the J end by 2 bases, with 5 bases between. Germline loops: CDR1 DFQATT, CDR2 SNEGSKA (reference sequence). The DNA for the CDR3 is TGCAGTGCTGGGTACACAGATACGCAGTATTTT. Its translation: CSAGYTDTQYF.

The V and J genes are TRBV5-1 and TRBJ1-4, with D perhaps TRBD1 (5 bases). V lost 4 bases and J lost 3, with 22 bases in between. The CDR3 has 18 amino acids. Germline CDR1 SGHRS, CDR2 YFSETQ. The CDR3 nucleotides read TGCGCCAGCAGCCCTGGGGAGGGGCTTCTCGCTGCTAATGAAAAACTGTTTTTT. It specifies CASSPGEGLLAANEKLFF.

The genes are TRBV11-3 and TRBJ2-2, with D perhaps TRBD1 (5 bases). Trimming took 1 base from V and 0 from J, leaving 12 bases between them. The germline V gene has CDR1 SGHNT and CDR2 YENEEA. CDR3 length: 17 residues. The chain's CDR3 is CASSLGKGLANTGELFF. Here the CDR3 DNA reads TGTGCCAGCAGCTTAGGGAAGGGGTTGGCGAACACCGGGGAGCTGTTTTTT.

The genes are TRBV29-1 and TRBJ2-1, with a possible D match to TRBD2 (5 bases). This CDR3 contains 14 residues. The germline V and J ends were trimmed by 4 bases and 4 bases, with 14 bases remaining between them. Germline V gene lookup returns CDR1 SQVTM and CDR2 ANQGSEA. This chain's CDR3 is CSVALEALYNEQFF. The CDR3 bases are TGCAGCGTTGCGTTGGAGGCCTTGTACAATGAGCAGTTCTTC.

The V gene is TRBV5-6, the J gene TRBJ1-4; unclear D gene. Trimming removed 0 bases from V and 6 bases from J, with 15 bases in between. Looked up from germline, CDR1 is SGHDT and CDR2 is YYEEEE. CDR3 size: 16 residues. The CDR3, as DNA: TGTGCCAGCAGCTTGGAACGGGCAACCCAGCATGAAAAACTGTTTTTT. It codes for CASSLERATQHEKLFF.

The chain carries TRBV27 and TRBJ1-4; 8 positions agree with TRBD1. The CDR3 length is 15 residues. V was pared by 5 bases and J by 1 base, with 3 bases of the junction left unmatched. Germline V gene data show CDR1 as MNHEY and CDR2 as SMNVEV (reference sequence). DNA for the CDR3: TGTGCCAGCAGTGGACAGGGTAGAACTAATGAAAAACTGTTTTTT. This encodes CASSGQGRTNEKLFF.

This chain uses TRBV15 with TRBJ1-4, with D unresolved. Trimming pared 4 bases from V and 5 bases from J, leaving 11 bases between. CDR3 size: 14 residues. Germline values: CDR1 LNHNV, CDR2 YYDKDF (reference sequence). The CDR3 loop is CATSTLQENEKLFF. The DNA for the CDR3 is TGTGCCACCAGCACACTCCAGGAGAATGAAAAACTGTTTTTT.